The 28 T cell receptor beta chains listed next were all sequenced from one sample in a study of identical twins (dated by TCRdb to about 2016). The library was generated by 5' RACE. Instrument used: Illumina HiSeq 2000. TCRdb reworked the public reads: Q25 trimming with fastp, MiXCR clone assembly, productive beta chains retained. Each CDR3 protein gets just one entry, which takes the most common genes and DNA from the rows behind it. This sample comprises more than 400,000 distinct CDR3 sequences, roughly 15% of them detected only once. Of the sample, roughly 0.46% falls within the top ten clones. This same sample was also taken into another study, of yellow fever vaccine responses in identical twins.

Sequencing input: CD4+ T cells sorted from blood. These receptor sequences come from a woman aged 18-29 years in good health.

This clonotype has ten or more counts. The chain uses TRBV7-8 and TRBJ1-4; 10 positions match TRBD1. Per germline, CDR1 SGHVS and CDR2 FQNEAQ. The CDR3 loop spans 16 amino acids. The ends lost 3 bases at V and 1 base at J; junction bases unmatched: 2. In DNA form, the CDR3 reads TGTGCCAGCAGCTTCGGGACAGGGGAAACTAATGAAAAACTGTTTTTT. Residues: CASSFGTGETNEKLFF.

This chain uses TRBV5-1 with TRBJ2-4; a weak D match, TRBD1 (6 bases). The CDR3 covers 16 residues. Germline CDR1 SGHRS, CDR2 YFSETQ. Trimming left V 4 bases short and J 9 bases short, with 23 bases between. CDR3 amino acids: CASSLNPNLQGVIQYF. The DNA for the CDR3 is TGCGCCAGCAGCCTCAACCCAAACCTACAGGGTGTCATTCAGTACTTC. Full variable domain (missing parts from reference TRBV5-1 and TRBJ2-4): KAGVTQTPRYLIKTRGQQVTLSCSPISGHRSVSWYQQTPGQGLQFLFEYFSETQRNKGNFPGRFSGRQFSNSRSEMNVSTLELGDSALYLCASSLNPNLQGVIQYFGAGTRLSVL.

This chain joins TRBV6-1 and TRBJ2-3; 7 positions match TRBD2. The CDR3 contains 14 residues. Germline V gives CDR1 MNHNS, CDR2 SASEGT. The J segment lost 1 base and the V segment lost 7 bases, leaving 5 bases of the junction unmatched. The CDR3 reads CASKASGGTDTQYF. DNA of the CDR3: TGTGCCAGCAAGGCGAGCGGGGGCACAGATACGCAGTATTTT.

The chain carries TRBV12-3 or TRBV12-4 and TRBJ1-1; weak D call: TRBD1 (5 bases). This CDR3 spans 12 amino acids. The germline V and J ends were trimmed by 2 bases and 6 bases, with 7 bases remaining between them. The CDR3 sequence: CASSLLGAEAFF. DNA for the CDR3: TGTGCCAGCAGTTTATTGGGGGCTGAAGCTTTCTTT.

This clonotype showed up just a few times. This chain connects TRBV2 to TRBJ2-2; D possibly corresponds to TRBD2 (6 bases). The CDR3 length is 14 residues. CDR1 SNHLY and CDR2 FYNNEI come from the germline V gene. The V end was cut by 3 bases, the J end by 4 bases, with 9 bases between. The CDR3 spells CASSEQGLTGELFF. The CDR3 DNA follows: TGTGCCAGCAGTGAGCAGGGACTCACCGGGGAGCTGTTTTTT.

This clonotype has a handful of counts. V gene TRBV29-1 combines with J gene TRBJ2-1, with TRBD2 as a possible D gene (6 bases). There are 13 residues in the CDR3. CDR1 is SQVTM and CDR2 is ANQGSEA in the germline V gene. Trimming took 4 bases from V and 8 from J, leaving 15 bases between them. CDR3 protein: CSVGERRVDEQFF. The CDR3 region has the DNA TGCAGCGTTGGGGAGCGGAGGGTCGATGAGCAGTTCTTC.

This clonotype was seen more than once but under ten times. The chain couples TRBV28 to TRBJ1-4; D uncertain. The CDR3 has 13 residues. V dropped 5 bases and J dropped 7 bases, with 11 bases sitting between them. Germline V gene data show CDR1 as MDHEN and CDR2 as SYDVKM. The CDR3 DNA follows: TGTGCCAGCAGTACCCTGGAACCTGAAAAACTGTTTTTT. Its translation: CASSTLEPEKLFF.

The chain is built from TRBV24-1 and TRBJ2-3, with 11 bases matching TRBD2. Germline V CDR1 and CDR2: KGHDR, SFDVKD. This CDR3 comprises 14 residues. After removal of 9 bases from V and 0 bases from J, the junction contained 1 base not matched to a gene. The CDR3 protein is CATGTSGSTDTQYF. The CDR3 DNA follows: TGTGCCACCGGGACTAGCGGAAGCACAGATACGCAGTATTTT.

This clonotype has only a few counts. The rearrangement joins TRBV7-2 to TRBJ2-2; 10 bases are shared with TRBD2. The CDR3 contains 16 residues. J was trimmed by 6 bases and V by 5 bases; bases with no gene match: 9. Germline V gene lookup returns CDR1 SGHTA and CDR2 FQGNSA. The CDR3 spells CASSLRTSGISGELFF. In DNA form, the CDR3 reads TGTGCCAGCAGCCTGCGGACTAGCGGAATATCCGGGGAGCTGTTTTTT.

This clonotype occurred a few times. The chain is built from TRBV5-1 and TRBJ2-1; D possibly corresponds to TRBD2 (5 bases). Per the germline V gene, CDR1 is SGHRS and CDR2 is YFSETQ. The germline V and J ends were trimmed by 9 bases and 4 bases, with 20 bases remaining between them. The CDR3 covers 15 residues. CDR3 sequence: CATRSGNTYYNEQFF. DNA of the CDR3: TGCGCCACCCGATCCGGGAACACCTATTACAATGAGCAGTTCTTC.

The rearrangement links TRBV11-2 to TRBJ2-4; 10 bases agree with TRBD2. The CDR3 is 15 amino acids. The germline V gene encodes CDR1 SGHAT and CDR2 FQNNGV. V shed 5 bases and J 7 bases; nucleotides not matched to a gene: 8. CDR3: CASSPGLATRNIQYF. CDR3 sequence (DNA): TGTGCCAGCAGCCCGGGACTAGCGACGCGCAACATTCAGTACTTC.

The chain carries TRBV10-3 and TRBJ2-1; no firm D call. V dropped 8 bases and J dropped 6 bases, with 11 bases sitting between them. The CDR3 totals 12 residues. Looked up from germline, CDR1 is ENHRY and CDR2 is SYGVKD. The CDR3 sequence is CAISGASNEQFF. The CDR3 nucleotides are TGTGCCATCTCCGGAGCGAGCAATGAGCAGTTCTTC.

The rearrangement links TRBV5-1 to TRBJ1-1; a possible D gene is TRBD1 (6 bases). The length of the CDR3 is 13 residues. Germline V CDR1 and CDR2: SGHRS, YFSETQ. V was shortened by 3 bases and J by 4 bases, with 10 bases between the two germline ends. The CDR3 loop reads CASSSIRGTEAFF. The CDR3 DNA is TGCGCCAGCAGCTCTATCAGGGGCACTGAAGCTTTCTTT.

This clonotype was seen more than once but under ten times. This chain uses TRBV27 with TRBJ1-1, with D maybe TRBD1 (6 bases). V lost 2 bases and J lost 3, with 10 bases in between. The CDR3 covers 14 residues. In germline, CDR1 is MNHEY, CDR2 SMNVEV (reference sequence). CDR3 loop: CASSLRTAYTEAFF. CDR3 DNA sequence: TGTGCCAGCAGTTTACGGACAGCCTACACTGAAGCTTTCTTT.

This clonotype was observed a handful of times. This chain joins TRBV10-3 and TRBJ2-2; 9 positions agree with TRBD2. The CDR3 has 15 amino acids. The J segment lost 5 bases and the V segment lost 4 bases, leaving 5 bases of the junction unmatched. The germline V gene has CDR1 ENHRY and CDR2 SYGVKD. CDR3 region: CAISVGLAGTGELFF. CDR3 sequence (DNA): TGTGCCATCAGTGTGGGACTAGCTGGGACCGGGGAGCTGTTTTTT.

A few counts support this clonotype. The rearrangement joins TRBV29-1 to TRBJ2-7, with 12 bases fitting TRBD1. Germline V gene lookup returns CDR1 SQVTM and CDR2 ANQGSEA. The CDR3 has 13 amino acids. Trimming took 3 bases from V and 6 from J; bases not matched to a gene: 3. The CDR3 spells CSVDGTGGGEQYF. The DNA of the CDR3 is TGCAGCGTTGATGGGACAGGGGGCGGCGAGCAGTACTTC.

CDR3 coding DNA: TGTGCCAGCAGCTTAGTACAAACGGGACAGGGTACCACCGGGGAGCTGTTTTTT. Encoded protein: CASSLVQTGQGTTGELFF. V is TRBV7-6 and J is TRBJ2-2; 9 bases are a match to TRBD1. Unmatched junction bases numbered 10, after V lost 1 base and J lost 4 bases. Germline V lookup: CDR1 SGHVS, CDR2 FNYEAQ. The CDR3 totals 18 residues. Filled out from reference TRBV7-6 and TRBJ2-2, the complete variable domain reads GAGVSQSPRYKVTKRGQDVALRCDPISGHVSLYWYRQALGQGPEFLTYFNYEAQQDKSGLPNDRFSAERPEGSISTLTIQRTEQRDSAMYRCASSLVQTGQGTTGELFFGEGSRLTVL.

The chain has TRBV20-1 and TRBJ2-3, with a weak D call TRBD2 (6 bases). The CDR3 runs 15 residues. Germline CDR1 is DFQATT and CDR2 is SNEGSKA (reference sequence). V was cut by 1 base and J by 3 bases, with 14 bases left in between. DNA of the CDR3: TGCAGTGCTAGAGTGGAGGGAAGGGCGACAGATACGCAGTATTTT. Translating it yields CSARVEGRATDTQYF.

The chain has TRBV15 and TRBJ2-3; TRBD1 aligns across 7 bases. The junction had 1 base not matched to a gene; V was cut back by 0 bases and J by 1 base. The CDR3 has 15 residues. Germline V CDR1 and CDR2: LNHNV, YYDKDF (reference sequence). CDR3 in amino acids: CATSRDGQGTDTQYF. The CDR3 DNA is TGTGCCACCAGCAGAGATGGACAGGGCACAGATACGCAGTATTTT.

V and J are TRBV3-1 and TRBJ2-3; D not resolved. CDR1 LGHDT and CDR2 YNNKEL come from the germline V gene (reference sequence). The CDR3 is 13 amino acids. V was trimmed by 4 bases and J by 5 bases, leaving 10 bases between them. The CDR3: CASSPAGLDTQYF. CDR3 sequence (DNA): TGTGCCAGCAGCCCAGCTGGTTTAGATACGCAGTATTTT.

This clonotype was found a few times. This CDR3 reads CASSKGTSGWNEQFF. For the CDR3, the DNA is TGTGCCAGCAGTAAAGGGACTAGCGGGTGGAATGAGCAGTTCTTC. The chain uses TRBV28 and TRBJ2-1, with 12 bases identical to TRBD2. Germline-derived CDR1 and CDR2 are MDHEN and SYDVKM. The CDR3 runs to 15 residues. V shed 5 bases and J 7 bases; nucleotides not matched to a gene: 6.

This clonotype has just a few counts. This sequence joins TRBV20-1 and TRBJ2-3, with TRBD1 matching over 9 bases. Germline trimming cut 3 bases from V and 3 bases from J; bases unmatched to any gene: 7. CDR1 is DFQATT and CDR2 is SNEGSKA in the germline V gene (reference sequence). The CDR3 contains 15 residues. The CDR3 protein is CSARGTGTVTDTQYF. DNA of the CDR3: TGCAGTGCTAGGGGGACAGGGACTGTAACAGATACGCAGTATTTT.

V and J are TRBV19 and TRBJ2-7; 7 nucleotides match TRBD1. The germline gives CDR1 LNHDA, CDR2 SQIVND (reference sequence). The CDR3 consists of 15 residues. V was clipped by 5 bases and J by 5 bases; unmatched bases: 12. The CDR3 reads CASSPQGDFSNEQYF. In DNA form, the CDR3 reads TGTGCCAGTAGTCCCCAGGGGGATTTTTCGAACGAGCAGTACTTC.

This clonotype has just a few counts. The CDR3 nucleotides are TGCAGTGCCTTTATGAACACTGAAGCTTTCTTT. Protein sequence: CSAFMNTEAFF. The genes are TRBV20-1 and TRBJ1-1, with D hard to call. V was shortened by 6 bases and J by 0 bases, with 5 bases between the two germline ends. The CDR3 runs to 11 residues. Germline CDR1 DFQATT, CDR2 SNEGSKA (reference sequence).

This clonotype was seen many times. The V and J genes are TRBV12-3 or TRBV12-4 and TRBJ2-1; 9 bases align to TRBD2. The CDR3 is made up of 15 amino acids. The V segment lost 3 bases and the J segment 8 bases; nucleotides outside the gene matches: 8. As DNA, the CDR3 is TGTGCCAGCAGTTTGGGCGGGAGGGCCATGGATGAGCAGTTCTTC. This gives the protein CASSLGGRAMDEQFF.

V gene TRBV6-1 combines with J gene TRBJ2-7; 11 bases map to TRBD1. This CDR3 has 15 amino acids. Per the germline V gene, CDR1 is MNHNS and CDR2 is SASEGT. Trimming cost V 5 bases and J 3 bases; bases outside gene matches: 6. The CDR3 loop reads CASSTTGTGGYEQYF. CDR3 sequence (DNA): TGTGCCAGCAGTACCACCGGGACAGGGGGCTACGAGCAGTACTTC.

The rearrangement joins TRBV12-3 or TRBV12-4 to TRBJ2-7; possibly TRBD1 or TRBD2 for D (5 bases each). The V end was cut by 3 bases, the J end by 0 bases, with 12 bases between. The CDR3 runs 15 residues. The CDR3 here is CASSFWGLSSYEQYV. The CDR3 DNA follows: TGTGCCAGCAGTTTTTGGGGGTTAAGCTCCTACGAGCAGTACGTC.

This clonotype was observed at least ten times. The chain has TRBV27 and TRBJ2-5, with a weak D call TRBD2 (5 bases). Germline CDR1 is MNHEY and CDR2 is SMNVEV (reference sequence). V was clipped by 3 bases and J by 0 bases, with 8 bases between them. CDR3 size: 14 residues. This CDR3 is CASSLTGNQETQYF. CDR3 nucleotides: TGTGCCAGCAGTTTGACCGGGAACCAAGAGACCCAGTACTTC.